A selection of T cell receptor beta chains follows, all from one sample in a study of CD8+ T cells in alopecia areata. The repertoire was sequenced with immunoSEQ multiplex PCR; TCRdb's copy has only in-frame clones and lacks some. Among about 140,000 clones listed, roughly 82% were seen once. Sequencing was performed on CD8+ T cells sorted from blood, taken at week 4, from a patient treated with tofacitinib. The receptors were gathered from a human donor with alopecia areata. CDR3s include the opening cysteine and the closing phenylalanine or tryptophan.

V gene,J gene,CDR3 protein
TRBV7-2,TRBJ1-4,CASSVGTGNEKLFF
TRBV4-1,TRBJ1-2,CASSQGPTVNYGYTF
TRBV7-8,TRBJ2-5,CASSLGVAETQYF
TRBV29-1,TRBJ2-7,CSVEDGDRGAEQYF
TRBV7-2,TRBJ2-2,CASTPPRQTFANTGELFF
TRBV7-2,TRBJ2-5,CASTSGLYQETQYF
TRBV5-1,TRBJ2-1,CASKQRANEQFF
TRBV29-1,TRBJ1-2,CSITGGIDGYTF
TRBV30,TRBJ1-2,CAWSVGVRGRPGGYTF
TRBV7-6,TRBJ2-7,CASSPGFSYEQYF
TRBV27,TRBJ2-2,CASSLWAGQASGTGELFF
TRBV7-2,TRBJ2-5,CASSFWDADAQETQYF
TRBV7-9,TRBJ1-2,CASSPTPGAEVDYGYTF
TRBV6-5,TRBJ2-7,CASSYPTVLGEQYF
TRBV21-1,TRBJ2-1,CASSGWREPHYNEQFF
TRBV27,TRBJ1-2,CASSIGGWGYTF
TRBV9,TRBJ2-5,CASSARRGTPDKETQYF
TRBV25-1,TRBJ2-7,CASRSVGGGSEQYF